The clone carrying this T cell receptor beta chain was counted a single time. Its specificity is unknown. This clone may be a read error of a much larger clone one base away. Amplification of TCR beta used genomic DNA extracted from peripheral blood. This entry belongs to a study of T cell repertoires in aging, cancer and after chemotherapy. Points from the study as a whole: Across the chemotherapy interval, each cancer cohort showed higher median generation probability, suggesting thymic rebound.

Multiplex touch-down PCR with TRB-A/B primers amplified rearranged V-D-J TRB sequences. TCRdb used MiXCR to reprocess the multiplex PCR reads, holding one entry per CDR3 protein. This sample has roughly 9,900 distinct CDR3 sequences; over 30% occur once, and the top ten carry about 3%. The CDR3 has 13 residues. This receptor was obtained from a human donor in good health. The source material was blood. The chain is built from TRBV12-3 or TRBV12-4 and TRBJ2-7, with no clear D. Here the CDR3 reads CASSEAASYKQYF. CDR3 DNA: TGTGCCAGCAGTGAAGCTGCATCCTACAAGCAGTACTTC.